This T cell receptor beta chain stems from a study of tumor-infiltrating lymphocytes in oesophageal squamous cell carcinoma. This clonotype has at least ten counts. One end of the junction is discordant with germline, which a read error may explain. The CDR3 totals 13 residues. The germline gives CDR1 SGHAT, CDR2 FQNNGV. In TCRdb, the PCR reads were re-called with MiXCR into one record per CDR3 protein. Here the sample spans approximately 21,000 distinct CDR3 sequences, around two fifths being singletons. The sample consisted of esophageal tumor tissue. The clonotype was recovered from a male donor with esophageal squamous cell carcinoma. This sequence joins TRBV11-2 and TRBJ2-5, with a possible D match to TRBD1 (7 bases). The CDR3, as DNA: TGTGCCAGCAGCTCCCAGGGGGGCTCACCCCTCCACTTC. It codes for CASSSQGGSPLHF.